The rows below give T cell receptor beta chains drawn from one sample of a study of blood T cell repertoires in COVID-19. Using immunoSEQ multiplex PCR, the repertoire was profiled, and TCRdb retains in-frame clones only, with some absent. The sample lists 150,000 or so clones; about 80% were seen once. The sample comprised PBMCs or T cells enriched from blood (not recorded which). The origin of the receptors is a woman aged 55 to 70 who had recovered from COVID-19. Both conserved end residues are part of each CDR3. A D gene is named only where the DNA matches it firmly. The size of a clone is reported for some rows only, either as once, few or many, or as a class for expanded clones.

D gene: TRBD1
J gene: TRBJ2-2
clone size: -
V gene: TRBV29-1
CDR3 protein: CSVANYRGTGANTGELFF
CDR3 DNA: TGCAGCGTTGCCAACTACAGAGGGACAGGGGCGAACACCGGGGAGCTGTTTTTT

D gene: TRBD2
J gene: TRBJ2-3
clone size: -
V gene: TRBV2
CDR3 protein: CASSYRTSGGATTQYF
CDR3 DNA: TGTGCCAGCAGTTACCGGACTAGCGGGGGGGCAACTACGCAGTATTTT

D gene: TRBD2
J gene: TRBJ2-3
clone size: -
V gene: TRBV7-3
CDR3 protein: CASSGAGATDTQYF
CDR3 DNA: TGTGCCAGCAGCGGAGCGGGGGCCACAGATACGCAGTATTTT

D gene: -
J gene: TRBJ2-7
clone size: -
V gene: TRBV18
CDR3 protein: CASSPRTGAGFSYEQYF
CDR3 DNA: TGTGCCAGCTCACCCCGCACCGGGGCGGGGTTCTCCTACGAGCAGTACTTC

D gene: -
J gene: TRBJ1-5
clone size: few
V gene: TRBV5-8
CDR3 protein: CASSLRENQPQHF
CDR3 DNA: TGTGCCAGCAGCTTACGAGAGAATCAGCCCCAGCATTTT

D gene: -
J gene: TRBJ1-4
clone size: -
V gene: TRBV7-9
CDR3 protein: CASSLPGEKLFF
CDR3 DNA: TGTGCCAGCAGCCTCCCGGGTGAAAAACTGTTTTTT

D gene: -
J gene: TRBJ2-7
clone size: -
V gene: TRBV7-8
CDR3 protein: CASSLFETKSTEEQYF
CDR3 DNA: TGTGCCAGCAGCTTATTTGAAACTAAGAGTACGGAAGAGCAGTACTTC

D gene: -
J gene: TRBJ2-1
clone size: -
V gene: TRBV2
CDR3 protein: CASSRLGGNSYNEQFF
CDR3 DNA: TGTGCCAGCAGTCGACTGGGGGGAAACTCCTACAATGAGCAGTTCTTC

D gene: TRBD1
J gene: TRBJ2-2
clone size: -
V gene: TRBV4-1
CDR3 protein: CASSRQDRETGELFF
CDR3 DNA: TGCGCCAGCAGCCGACAGGACAGGGAAACCGGGGAGCTGTTTTTT

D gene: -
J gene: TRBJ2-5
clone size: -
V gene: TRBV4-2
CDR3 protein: CASSQDLGGAETQYF
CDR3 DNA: TGTGCCAGCAGCCAAGATTTGGGGGGGGCGGAGACCCAGTACTTC

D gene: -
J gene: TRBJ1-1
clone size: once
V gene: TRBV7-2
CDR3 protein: CASSLVSAGGTEAFF
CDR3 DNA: TGTGCCAGCAGCTTAGTTTCAGCGGGGGGCACTGAAGCTTTCTTT

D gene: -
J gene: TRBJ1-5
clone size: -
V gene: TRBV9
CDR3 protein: CASSPQRRGRGNQPQHF
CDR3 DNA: TGTGCCAGCAGCCCCCAGCGTCGAGGGAGGGGCAATCAGCCCCAGCATTTT

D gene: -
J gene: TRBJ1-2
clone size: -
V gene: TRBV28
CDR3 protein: CASRGGGNYGYTF
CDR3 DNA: TGTGCCAGCAGGGGCGGGGGTAACTATGGCTACACCTTC

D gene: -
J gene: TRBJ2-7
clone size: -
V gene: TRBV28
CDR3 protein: CASSPRLLSYEQYF
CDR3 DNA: TGTGCCAGCAGTCCACGACTGCTGTCCTACGAGCAGTACTTC

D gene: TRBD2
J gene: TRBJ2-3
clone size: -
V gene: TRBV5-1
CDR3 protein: CASSLLAGGSTDTQYF
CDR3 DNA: TGCGCCAGCAGCTTACTAGCGGGGGGGAGCACAGATACGCAGTATTTT

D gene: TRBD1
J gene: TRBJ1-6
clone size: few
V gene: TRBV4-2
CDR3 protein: CASSQAGKITGGLSYNSPLHF
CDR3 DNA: TGTGCCAGCAGCCAAGCCGGAAAAATTACAGGGGGCTTGAGCTATAATTCACCCCTCCACTTT

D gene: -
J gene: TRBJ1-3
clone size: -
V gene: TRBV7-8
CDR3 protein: CASQTGGSGNTIYF
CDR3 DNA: TGTGCCAGCCAGACGGGAGGCTCTGGAAACACCATATATTTT

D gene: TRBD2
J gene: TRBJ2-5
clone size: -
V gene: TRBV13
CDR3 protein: CASSSIGLAGGGQYF
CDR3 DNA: TGTGCCAGCAGCTCGATTGGTCTAGCGGGGGGTGGCCAGTACTTC

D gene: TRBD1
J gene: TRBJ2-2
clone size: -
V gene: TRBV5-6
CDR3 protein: CASSPGQWNTGELFF
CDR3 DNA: TGTGCCAGCAGTCCGGGACAGTGGAACACCGGGGAGCTGTTTTTT

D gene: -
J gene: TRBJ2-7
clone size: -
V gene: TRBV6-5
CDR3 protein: CASWRGDGYEQYF
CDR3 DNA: TGTGCCAGCTGGCGGGGCGACGGGTACGAGCAGTACTTC

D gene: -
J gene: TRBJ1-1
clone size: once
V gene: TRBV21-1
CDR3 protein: CASSNLFDRGNTEAFF
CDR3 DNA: TGTGCCAGCAGCAACCTTTTCGACAGGGGGAACACTGAAGCTTTCTTT

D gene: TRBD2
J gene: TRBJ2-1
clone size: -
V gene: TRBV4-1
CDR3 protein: CASSQVLAGGYNEQFF
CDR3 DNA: TGCGCCAGCAGCCAGGTTCTAGCGGGGGGATACAATGAGCAGTTCTTC

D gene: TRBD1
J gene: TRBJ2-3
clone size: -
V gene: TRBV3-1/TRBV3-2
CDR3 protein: CASSLKGTGGGTDTQYF
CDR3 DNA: TGTGCCAGCAGCCTTAAAGGGACAGGGGGAGGCACAGATACGCAGTATTTT

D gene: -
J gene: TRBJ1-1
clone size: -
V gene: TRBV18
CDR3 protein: CASTDRDTEAFF
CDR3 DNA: TGTGCCAGCACGGACAGAGACACTGAAGCTTTCTTT

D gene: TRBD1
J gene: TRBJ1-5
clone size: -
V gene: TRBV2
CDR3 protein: CASRGDRGANQPQHF
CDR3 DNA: TGTGCCAGCAGGGGGGACAGGGGGGCCAATCAGCCCCAGCATTTT

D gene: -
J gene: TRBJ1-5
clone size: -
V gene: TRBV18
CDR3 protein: CASSPPGNSNQPQHF
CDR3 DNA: TGTGCCAGCTCACCACCTGGCAATAGCAATCAGCCCCAGCATTTT

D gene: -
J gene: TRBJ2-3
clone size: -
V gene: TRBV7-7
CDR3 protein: CASSLTGGTDTQYF
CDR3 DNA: TGTGCCAGCAGCTTAACCGGGGGAACAGATACGCAGTATTTT

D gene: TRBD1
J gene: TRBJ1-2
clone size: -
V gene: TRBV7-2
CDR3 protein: CASSSTRTGMGYTF
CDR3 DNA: TGTGCCAGCAGCTCGACTCGGACAGGGATGGGCTACACCTTC

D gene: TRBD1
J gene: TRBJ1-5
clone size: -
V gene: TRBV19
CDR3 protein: CASSIVQGAPQPQHF
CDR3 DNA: TGTGCCAGTAGTATAGTACAGGGGGCGCCCCAGCCCCAGCATTTT

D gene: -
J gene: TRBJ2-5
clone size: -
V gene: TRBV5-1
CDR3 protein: CPRSVGGGLETQYF
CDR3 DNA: TGCCCCCGCAGCGTGGGGGGGGGCTTGGAGACCCAGTACTTC

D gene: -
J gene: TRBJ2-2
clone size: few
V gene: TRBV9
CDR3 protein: CASSDSRGPRNTGELFF
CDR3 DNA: TGTGCCAGCAGCGACTCGCGGGGGCCCCGCAACACCGGGGAGCTGTTTTTT

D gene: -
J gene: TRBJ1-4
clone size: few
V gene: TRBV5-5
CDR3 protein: CASSPWGVEKLFF
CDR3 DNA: TGTGCCAGCAGCCCCTGGGGAGTTGAAAAACTGTTTTTT

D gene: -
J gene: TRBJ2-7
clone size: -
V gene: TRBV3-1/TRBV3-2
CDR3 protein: CASSQEPRGGYEQYF
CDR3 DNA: TGTGCCAGCAGCCAAGAACCCCGAGGGGGCTACGAGCAGTACTTC